Here is one T cell receptor beta chain with its context. Its specificity is not known. The data were obtained in a study of T-cell memory formation after mild COVID-19. Looking at the study overall: TCR clusters were mostly confined to one donor each.

TCRdb re-called the 5' RACE reads through MiXCR, storing one row per CDR3 protein. Altogether 400,000 or so distinct CDR3 sequences are present, around 20% being singletons, with the ten largest covering approximately 8.1%. Study findings and constraints: Clones that contracted from day 15 to 85 had balanced CD4/CD8; later expanders were CD4+ biased. For contracting clones, CD4+ ones sat mainly in CM and EM, CD8+ in EMRA. The pre-infection memory compartment contained some responding clones, suggesting cross-reactive memory joined.

The sample consisted of PBMCs or a T cell subset sorted from them (not recorded which). The sequence was obtained from an adult woman who had mild COVID-19 (a few samples of this study predate the infection). Cell type and time point are not known.

The CDR3 loop is CASSQEDRVSGNTIYF. The DNA for the CDR3 is TGTGCCAGCAGCCAGGAAGACAGGGTATCCGGAAACACCATATATTTT. V usage is TRBV3-1 and J usage is TRBJ1-3; 7 bases are shared with TRBD1. This CDR3 comprises 16 residues. J gave up 4 bases and V 3 bases, and 9 bases lay outside the gene matches. Per germline, CDR1 LGHDT and CDR2 YNNKEL (reference sequence). Full variable domain (missing parts from reference TRBV3-1 and TRBJ1-3): DTAVSQTPKYLVTQMGNDKSIKCEQNLGHDTMYWYKQDSKKFLKIMFSYNNKELIINETVPNRFSPKSPDKAHLNLHINSLELGDSAVYFCASSQEDRVSGNTIYFGEGSWLTVV.